This T cell receptor beta chain was captured by sequencing in a study of identical twins. Study results and limitations: The study found excess low generation probability among twin-shared out-of-frame alpha sequences. Insertions were reduced in abundant cord blood beta clonotypes but not in memory repertoires.

TCRdb reprocessed the 5' RACE reads via MiXCR and lists one record per CDR3 protein. The sample lists 1.5 million to 2 million distinct CDR3 sequences, about 32% occurring once. Concerning this clonotype itself: Its antigen is as yet unknown.

Germline CDR1 and CDR2: MNHEY and SMNVEV (reference sequence). The CDR3 length is 15 residues. V dropped 2 bases and J dropped 7 bases, with 15 bases sitting between them. In every case, the donor was a healthy Caucasian. V usage is TRBV27 and J usage is TRBJ1-5; D is undetermined. This clonotype originated in a newborn girl in good health. The sample was cord blood. For the CDR3, the DNA is TGTGCCAGCAGTTTAAGCCGACAAATCCACCAGCCCCAGCATTTT. Amino acid sequence: CASSLSRQIHQPQHF.